This TCR beta chain was sequenced in a study of T cells expressing NK-cell markers. Study as a whole: Sorted T-cell subsets CD3+CD56+NKG2C+, CD3+CD56+NKG2C- and CD3+CD56-NKG2C+ were TCR beta-sequenced. Most of the eight sequenced donors were classified as HCMV-seropositive, and one was classified as seronegative.

This CDR3 spans 14 amino acids. Germline loops: CDR1 SGHRS, CDR2 YFSETQ. TCRdb re-called the 5' RACE reads and gives one entry per CDR3 protein, without DNA. The sample's table shows about 540,000 distinct CDR3 sequences. J is TRBJ1-2 and V is TRBV5-1. The source material was blood T cells: a sorted CD56 or NKG2C T cell subset, CD4+ or CD8+ T cells, or bulk PBMC T cells (not recorded which). The TCR originated in a man aged 18 to 30 in good health. CDR3 sequence reads: CASSLAQGVGGYTF.